A single sample is the source of the 22 T cell receptor beta chains below, sequenced in a study of Ad26.COV2.S vaccination and SARS-CoV-2 variants. Treatment given: around 19 received Ad26.COV2.S at low or high dose, single or two shots; about 5 received placebo; per-sample allocation not given. On day 63 after the first injection, vaccine and placebo recipients gave samples. Profiled with immunoSEQ multiplex PCR; TCRdb holds only in-frame clones, not every one. The table lists more than 350,000 clones, 75% to 95% of them singletons. This material consisted of peripheral blood, taken in a trial of Ad26.COV2.S vaccine versus placebo. These receptors came from a person aged 18-60 years who received the Ad26.COV2.S COVID-19 vaccine or a placebo.

CDR3 nucleotide sequence: TGTGCCAGCAGCGTAGGGGGGATCAAGTACAATGAGCAGTTCTTC. It codes for CASSVGGIKYNEQFF. The genes are TRBV9 and TRBJ2-1; D tentatively fits TRBD1 or TRBD2 (5 bases each). V shed 0 bases and J shed 4 bases, with 11 bases lying between them. Germline CDR1 is SGDLS and CDR2 is YYNGEE. The CDR3 is 15 amino acids.

The CDR3 sequence: CASSLLAGVANEQFF. Here the CDR3 DNA reads TGTGCCAGCAGCCTGCTAGCGGGAGTAGCAAATGAGCAGTTCTTC. The chain uses TRBV7-3 and TRBJ2-1, with 10 bases identical to TRBD2. Germline-derived CDR1 and CDR2 are SGHTA and FQGTGA. The V and J ends lost 5 bases and 7 bases, in that order; junction bases with no gene match: 8. This CDR3 has 15 amino acids.

The table lists this clone with a count of one. The chain links TRBV7-2 to TRBJ1-5; 7 bases match TRBD1. The CDR3 runs 13 residues. Germline values: CDR1 SGHTA, CDR2 FQGNSA. Germline trimming cut 4 bases from V and 6 bases from J; bases unmatched to any gene: 3. Written as DNA, the CDR3 is TGTGCCAGCAGCTACAACAGGGGTCAGCCCCAGCATTTT. It encodes CASSYNRGQPQHF.

The V gene is TRBV9, the J gene TRBJ2-3; TRBD1 matches at 7 bases. This CDR3 contains 16 residues. Germline loops: CDR1 SGDLS, CDR2 YYNGEE. V lost 0 bases to trimming and J lost 4 bases; unmatched junction nucleotides: 8. The CDR3 loop reads CASSVGQGDGADTQYF. The CDR3 coding sequence is TGTGCCAGCAGCGTAGGACAGGGCGACGGGGCAGATACGCAGTATTTT.

The chain is built from TRBV30 and TRBJ2-1, with 9 nucleotides matching TRBD2. Germline lookup yields CDR1 GTSNPN and CDR2 SVGIG (reference sequence). CDR3 length: 14 residues. The trim removed 0 bases at V and 6 bases at J, leaving 3 bases unmatched. CDR3 coding DNA: TGTGCCTGGAGTGTTGTAGCGGGAGTCAATGAGCAGTTCTTC. Its translation is CAWSVVAGVNEQFF.

Only a few counts were recorded for this clone. The chain combines TRBV7-9 with TRBJ2-7; D is perhaps TRBD2 (5 bases). The CDR3 sequence is 14 residues long. Between the trimmed V and J ends, which lost 0 bases and 3 bases, there was a span of 9 bases. Germline V gene data show CDR1 as SEHNR and CDR2 as FQNEAQ (reference sequence). Written as DNA, the CDR3 is TGTGCCAGCAGCTTAGCGGTCGGGAACTACGAGCAGTACTTC. This translates into CASSLAVGNYEQYF.

The chain has TRBV5-6 and TRBJ2-7; TRBD1 is a possible D gene (5 bases). Trimming pared 1 base from V and 3 bases from J, leaving 17 bases between. The germline gives CDR1 SGHDT, CDR2 YYEEEE. This CDR3 region has 16 residues. CDR3 nucleotide sequence: TGTGCCAGCAGCTTGAATGGCCAGGGAATTTACTACGAGCAGTACTTC. This gives the protein CASSLNGQGIYYEQYF.

The chain has TRBV13 and TRBJ2-7, with TRBD2 matching 11 bases. The CDR3 is made up of 14 amino acids. Germline values: CDR1 PRHDT, CDR2 FYEKMQ (reference sequence). Unmatched junction bases numbered 2, after V lost 3 bases and J lost 4 bases. The CDR3 protein is CASSFGTSGYEQYF. Here the CDR3 DNA reads TGTGCCAGCAGCTTCGGGACTAGCGGTTACGAGCAGTACTTC.

The rearrangement links TRBV4-3 to TRBJ2-2, with 15 bases lining up with TRBD2. This CDR3 is built from 18 residues. CDR1 and CDR2 from the germline V gene are LGHNA and YSLEER. The V and J ends lost 2 bases and 8 bases, in that order; junction bases with no gene match: 9. This CDR3 is CASSQRFGLAGGSGELFF. CDR3 DNA: TGCGCCAGCAGCCAAAGATTCGGACTAGCGGGAGGGTCGGGGGAGCTGTTTTTT.

The chain combines TRBV3-1 (or the pseudogene TRBV3-2) with TRBJ1-1; D gene unclear. This CDR3 has 14 residues. Trimming shortened V by 5 bases and J by 0 bases, and 10 bases separated the two germline ends. CDR1 and CDR2 from the germline V gene are LGHDT and YNNKEL (reference sequence). CDR3 bases: TGTGCCAGCAGCTCAAGGACGGTGAACACTGAAGCTTTCTTT. Translating it yields CASSSRTVNTEAFF.

The gene calls are TRBV24-1 and TRBJ2-5; D is unresolved. Trimming took off 4 bases at V and 2 bases at J, with 13 bases between the two ends. This CDR3 spans 15 amino acids. Germline CDR1 and CDR2: KGHDR and SFDVKD. The CDR3 is CATSDPGGPQETQYF. In nucleotides, the CDR3 is TGTGCCACCAGTGACCCCGGCGGACCGCAAGAGACCCAGTACTTC.

This clone is a singleton in its sample. CDR3 in amino acids: CASSLRLSYEQYF. For the CDR3, the DNA is TGCGCCAGCAGCTTGAGATTGTCCTACGAGCAGTACTTC. V is TRBV5-1 and J is TRBJ2-7; no reliable D call. CDR3 length equals 13 residues. Trimming took off 1 base at V and 1 base at J, with 6 bases between the two ends. In germline, CDR1 is SGHRS, CDR2 YFSETQ.

For the CDR3, the DNA is TGCGCCAGCAGGGGAATAGCGGGAGGGACCAGGGCAGAGTTCTTC. This encodes CASRGIAGGTRAEFF. This chain uses TRBV4-1 with TRBJ2-1; 11 bases agree with TRBD2. The CDR3 covers 15 residues. CDR1 is MGHRA, CDR2 YSYEKL, per germline. The ends lost 6 bases at V and 14 bases at J; junction bases unmatched: 15.

This clone was recorded only once. CDR3 DNA: TGTGCCAGCAGTTTGACATTTCAGCCCCAGCATTTT. Protein sequence: CASSLTFQPQHF. V usage is TRBV28 and J usage is TRBJ1-5; unclear D gene. The germline gives CDR1 MDHEN, CDR2 SYDVKM. Deletions cut 3 bases from V and 6 bases from J, with 6 bases between. The CDR3 loop spans 12 amino acids.

The chain links TRBV5-1 to TRBJ1-3; a weak D match, TRBD1 (5 bases). The V gene's germline CDR1 is SGHRS and CDR2 YFSETQ. V was pared by 0 bases and J by 0 bases, with 10 bases between. There are 16 residues in the CDR3. The CDR3 loop is CASSLGQGSSGNTIYF. The DNA of the CDR3 is TGCGCCAGCAGCTTGGGGCAGGGCAGCTCTGGAAACACCATATATTTT.

The CDR3 region is CASSQWSASMNTEAFF. As DNA, the CDR3 is TGTGCCAGCAGCCAATGGTCTGCTAGTATGAACACTGAAGCTTTCTTT. The chain carries TRBV14 and TRBJ1-1; unclear D gene. The CDR3 covers 16 residues. Germline CDR1 SGHDN, CDR2 FVKESK. Trimming removed 2 bases from V and 0 bases from J, with 13 bases in between.

The chain employs TRBV30 and TRBJ2-1; perhaps TRBD1 as D (5 bases). The CDR3 has 14 residues. The V gene's germline CDR1 is GTSNPN and CDR2 SVGIG (reference sequence). V was shortened by 4 bases and J by 2 bases, with 12 bases between the two germline ends. The CDR3: CAWTDSPTYNEQFF. DNA for the CDR3: TGTGCCTGGACAGACAGTCCTACCTACAATGAGCAGTTCTTC.

The chain has TRBV7-9 and TRBJ1-2; D gene unclear. V lost 4 bases, J lost 3 bases, and 9 bases lay in between. In germline, CDR1 is SEHNR, CDR2 FQNEAQ (reference sequence). The CDR3 consists of 13 residues. In nucleotides, the CDR3 is TGTGCCAGCAGCTCCGGGTCCGACTATGGCTACACCTTC. Protein sequence: CASSSGSDYGYTF.

This chain connects TRBV5-1 to TRBJ1-2; 7 nucleotides match TRBD1. CDR1 and CDR2 from the germline V gene are SGHRS and YFSETQ. The CDR3 is made up of 12 amino acids. Unmatched junction bases numbered 3, after V lost 4 bases and J lost 6 bases. The CDR3 DNA follows: TGCGCCAGCAGCACCGGACAGGATGGCTACACCTTC. Protein product: CASSTGQDGYTF.

The gene calls are TRBV30 and TRBJ1-6; 7 bases line up with TRBD1. J lost 5 bases, V lost 0 bases, and 4 bases had no gene match. Per the germline V gene, CDR1 is GTSNPN and CDR2 is SVGIG (reference sequence). The CDR3 spans 15 residues. The CDR3 protein is CAWSVVTGNNSPLHF. Written as DNA, the CDR3 is TGTGCCTGGAGTGTGGTGACAGGGAATAATTCACCCCTCCACTTT. Using reference TRBV30 and TRBJ1-6 for the parts outside the CDR3, the full variable domain is SQTIHQWPATLVQPVGSPLSLECTVEGTSNPNLYWYRQAAGRGLQLLFYSVGIGQISSEVPQNLSASRPQDRQFILSSKKLLLSDSGFYLCAWSVVTGNNSPLHFGNGTRLTVT.

Worth noting for this clone: Other DNA sequences within the sample encode an identical CDR3. The chain is built from TRBV5-1 and TRBJ2-3; 12 bases are shared with TRBD2. CDR3 length: 15 residues. Per the germline V gene, CDR1 is SGHRS and CDR2 is YFSETQ. V shed 4 bases, J shed 6 bases, and the junction held 6 bases outside the gene matches. DNA for the CDR3: TGCGCCAGCAGCCCAGGACTAGCGGGAACGGATACGCAGTATTTT. Translating it yields CASSPGLAGTDTQYF.

The chain couples TRBV7-9 to TRBJ1-1; 8 bases are shared with TRBD1. The CDR3 is 15 residues long. J lost 1 base, V lost 3 bases, and 4 bases had no gene match. In germline, CDR1 is SEHNR, CDR2 FQNEAQ (reference sequence). CDR3 in amino acids: CASSFPDRGNTEAFF. The CDR3 DNA reads TGTGCCAGCAGCTTCCCCGACAGGGGGAACACTGAAGCTTTCTTT.